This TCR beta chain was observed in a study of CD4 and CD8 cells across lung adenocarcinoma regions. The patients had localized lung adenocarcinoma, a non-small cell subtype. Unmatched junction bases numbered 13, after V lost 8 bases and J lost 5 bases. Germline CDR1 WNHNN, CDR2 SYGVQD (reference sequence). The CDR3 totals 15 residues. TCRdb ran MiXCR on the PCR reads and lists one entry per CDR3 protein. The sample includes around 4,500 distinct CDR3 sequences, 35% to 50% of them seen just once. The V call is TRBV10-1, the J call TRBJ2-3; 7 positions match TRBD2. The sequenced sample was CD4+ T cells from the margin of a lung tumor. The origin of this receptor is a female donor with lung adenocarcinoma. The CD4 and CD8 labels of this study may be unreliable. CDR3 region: CASSPAGSSGDTQYF. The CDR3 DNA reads TGCGCCAGCTCCCCAGCGGGATCCTCGGGAGATACGCAGTATTTT.